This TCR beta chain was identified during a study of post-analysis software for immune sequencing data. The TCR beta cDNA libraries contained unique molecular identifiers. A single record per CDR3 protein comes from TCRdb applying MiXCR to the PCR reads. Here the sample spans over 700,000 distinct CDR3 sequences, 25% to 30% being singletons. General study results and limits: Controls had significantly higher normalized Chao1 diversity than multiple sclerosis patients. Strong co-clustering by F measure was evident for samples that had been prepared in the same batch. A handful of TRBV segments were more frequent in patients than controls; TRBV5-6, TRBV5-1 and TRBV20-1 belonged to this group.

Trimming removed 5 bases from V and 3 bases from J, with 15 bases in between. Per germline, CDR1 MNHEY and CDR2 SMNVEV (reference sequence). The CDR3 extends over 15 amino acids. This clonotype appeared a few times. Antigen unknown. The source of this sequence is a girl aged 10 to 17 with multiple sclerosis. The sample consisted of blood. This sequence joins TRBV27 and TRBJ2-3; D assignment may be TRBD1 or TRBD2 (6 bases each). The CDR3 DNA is TGTGCCAGCAGTGGGGGGCCTACGGGGACAGATACGCAGTATTTT. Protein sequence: CASSGGPTGTDTQYF.